This entry concerns a single TCR beta chain. Its antigen remains unidentified. Qualities for individual bases were not recorded, and no much larger clone is one base off. Trimmed from V: 7 bases; trimmed from J: 2 bases; junction bases lacking a gene match: 8. Reading the germline V gene gives CDR1 SNHLY and CDR2 FYNNEI. The cysteine opens and the phenylalanine closes a CDR3 of 15 amino acids. Only CDR3 DNA remains: 45 bases, in frame from the first base. This sample was taken from a study of siplizumab effects on memory and regulatory T cells (dated by TCRdb to between 2018 and 2021). Looking at the study overall: The study looked at the effect of siplizumab, an anti-CD2 antibody, on alloreactive T-cell subsets in allogeneic mixed lymphocyte reactions made from human PBMCs. Results the study describes overall, beyond this receptor: Sequences below about 10^-5 frequency were poorly captured, so only a minor fraction of alloreactive clones could be mapped to unstimulated subsets. The cumulative frequency of alloreactive sequences that could be traced back to unstimulated CD4+ memory T cells was significantly reduced by siplizumab. About 80-97% of proliferating CD4+ or CD8+ clones could not be given a naive or memory phenotype. Among mappable alloreactive CD4+ clones, the Treg-derived fraction averaged about 70% with siplizumab versus approximately 27% in control reactions. Unstimulated naive T cells appeared to be more diverse than memory T cells, and naive cells seemed to make a substantial contribution to the alloresponse. Whether proliferating Tregs from siplizumab cultures were suppressive was not functionally confirmed.

Libraries came from the immunoSEQ multiplex PCR assay. The deep sequencing platform assayed around 94,000 TCR templates per sample. Genomic DNA extracted from sorted T cells was used for TCRbeta CDR3 sequencing. The paper's processing steps were these. Clonal analysis of TCRbeta CDR3 data was done in the R programming language. Comparing unstimulated samples against CFSE-low samples taken after the reaction was how alloreactive CD4+ and CD8+ clones were defined. Regulatory or non-regulatory origin was assigned to alloreactive CD4+ clones by matching of sequences to sorted unstimulated Treg and non-Treg repertoires. This immuneACCESS table, as held by TCRdb, lists in-frame sequences with V and J called but not all clones. Of the missing ones, under half trace to an unresolved V gene in checked studies; the others have no known cause. V, J and clone size were drawn from that table, and D and trimming were deduced from the DNA. The sample yields some 100,000 clones; approximately 91% were counted once. The ten largest clones capture around 2.6% of the sample.

Sorted unstimulated T cells and proliferating T cells recovered from mixed lymphocyte reactions underwent TCRbeta CDR3 sequencing. Fresh whole blood from ten HLA-typed healthy donors served as the source for isolating PBMCs. The sequenced sample was CD4+ T cells sorted from blood. The TCR sequence derives from a human donor in good health. Some clones in this sample may be carry-over from other donors' samples. The chain employs TRBV2 and TRBJ2-7, with 10 central nucleotides matching TRBD2. The CDR3 region reads CASTPSGSTAYEQYF. The nucleotides read TGTGCCAGCACCCCTAGCGGGAGTACCGCCTACGAGCAGTACTTC.